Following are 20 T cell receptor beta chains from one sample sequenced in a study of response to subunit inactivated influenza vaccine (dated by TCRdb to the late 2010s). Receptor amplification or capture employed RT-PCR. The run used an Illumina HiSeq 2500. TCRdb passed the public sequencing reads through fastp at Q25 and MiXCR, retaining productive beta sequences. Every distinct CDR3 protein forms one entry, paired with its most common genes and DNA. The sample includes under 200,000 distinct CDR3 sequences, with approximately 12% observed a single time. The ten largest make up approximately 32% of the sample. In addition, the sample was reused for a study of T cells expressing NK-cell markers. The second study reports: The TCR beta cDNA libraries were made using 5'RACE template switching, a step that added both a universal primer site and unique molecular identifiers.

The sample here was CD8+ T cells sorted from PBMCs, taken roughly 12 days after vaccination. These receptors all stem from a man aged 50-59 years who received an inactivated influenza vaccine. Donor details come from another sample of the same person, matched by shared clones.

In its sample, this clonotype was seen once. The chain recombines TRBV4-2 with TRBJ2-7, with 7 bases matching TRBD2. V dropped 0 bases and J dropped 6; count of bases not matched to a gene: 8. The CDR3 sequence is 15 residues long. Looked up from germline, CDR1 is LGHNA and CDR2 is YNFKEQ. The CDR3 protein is CASSQEEGGPPEQYF. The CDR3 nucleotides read TGTGCCAGCAGCCAAGAAGAGGGAGGGCCCCCCGAGCAGTACTTC.

DNA of the CDR3: TGTGCCAGCAGCTTAGCCTTTGGGGACCAGCCCCAGCATTTT. It is translated as CASSLAFGDQPQHF. This chain connects TRBV11-2 to TRBJ1-5; D might be TRBD1 (5 bases). Trimming stripped 1 base from V and 7 bases from J, with 11 bases between. The CDR3 runs to 14 residues. CDR1 is SGHAT and CDR2 is FQNNGV in the germline V gene.

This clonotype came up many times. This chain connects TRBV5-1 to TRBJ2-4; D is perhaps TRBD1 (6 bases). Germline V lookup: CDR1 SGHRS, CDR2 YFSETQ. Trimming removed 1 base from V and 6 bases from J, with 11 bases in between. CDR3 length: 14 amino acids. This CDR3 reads CASSLNREINIQYF. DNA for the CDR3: TGCGCCAGCAGCTTGAACAGGGAGATAAACATTCAGTACTTC.

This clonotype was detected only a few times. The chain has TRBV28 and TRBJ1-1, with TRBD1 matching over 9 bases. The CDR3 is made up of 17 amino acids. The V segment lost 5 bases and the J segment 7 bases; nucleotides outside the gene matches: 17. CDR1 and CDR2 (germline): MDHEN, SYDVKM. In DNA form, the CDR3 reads TGTGCCAGCAGTCACCTAGAGACAGGGGGACGTGGCAATGAAGCTTTCTTT. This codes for CASSHLETGGRGNEAFF.

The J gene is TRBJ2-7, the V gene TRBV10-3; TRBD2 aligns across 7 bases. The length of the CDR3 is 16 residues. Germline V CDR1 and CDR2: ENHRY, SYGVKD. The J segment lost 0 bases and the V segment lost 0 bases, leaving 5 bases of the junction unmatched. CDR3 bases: TGTGCCATCAGTGAGTCTGGGCGGGGGACCTCCTACGAGCAGTACTTC. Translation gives CAISESGRGTSYEQYF.

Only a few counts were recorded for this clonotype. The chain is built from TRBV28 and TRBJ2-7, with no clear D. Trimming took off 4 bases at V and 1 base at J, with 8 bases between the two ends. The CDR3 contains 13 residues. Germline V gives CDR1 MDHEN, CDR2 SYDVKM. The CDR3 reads CASSWTISYEQYF. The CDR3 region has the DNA TGTGCCAGCAGTTGGACGATATCCTACGAGCAGTACTTC.

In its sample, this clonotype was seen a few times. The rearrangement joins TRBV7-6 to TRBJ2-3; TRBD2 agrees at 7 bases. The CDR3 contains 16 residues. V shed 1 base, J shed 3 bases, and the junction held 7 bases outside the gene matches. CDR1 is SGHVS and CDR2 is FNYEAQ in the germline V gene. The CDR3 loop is CASSLDSGGLTDTQYF. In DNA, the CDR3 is TGTGCCAGCAGCTTAGATTCGGGAGGTTTGACAGATACGCAGTATTTT.

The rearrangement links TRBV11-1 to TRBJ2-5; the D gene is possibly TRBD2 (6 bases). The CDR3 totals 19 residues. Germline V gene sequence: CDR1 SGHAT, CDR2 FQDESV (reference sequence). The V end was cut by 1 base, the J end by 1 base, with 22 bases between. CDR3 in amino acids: CASSLVTGSRGSLQETQYF. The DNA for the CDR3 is TGTGCCAGCAGCTTAGTAACCGGGTCCCGGGGGTCCCTCCAAGAGACCCAGTACTTC. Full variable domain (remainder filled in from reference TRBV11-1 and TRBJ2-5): EAEVAQSPRYKITEKSQAVAFWCDPISGHATLYWYRQILGQGPELLVQFQDESVVDDSQLPKDRFSAERLKGVDSTLKIQPAELGDSAMYLCASSLVTGSRGSLQETQYFGPGTRLLVL.

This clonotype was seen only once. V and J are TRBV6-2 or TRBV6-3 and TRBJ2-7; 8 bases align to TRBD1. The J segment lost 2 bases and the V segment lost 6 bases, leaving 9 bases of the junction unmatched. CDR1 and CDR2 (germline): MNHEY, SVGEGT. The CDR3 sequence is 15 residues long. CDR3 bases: TGTGCCAGCAGCCCGACAGGGGATTCCACCTACGAGCAGTACTTC. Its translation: CASSPTGDSTYEQYF.

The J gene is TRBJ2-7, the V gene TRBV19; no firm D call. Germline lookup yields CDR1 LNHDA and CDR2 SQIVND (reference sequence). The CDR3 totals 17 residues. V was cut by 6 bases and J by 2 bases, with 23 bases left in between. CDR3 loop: CASSRPLPRKAPYEQYF. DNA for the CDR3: TGTGCCAGTAGCCGCCCCCTTCCTAGGAAAGCGCCCTACGAGCAGTACTTC.

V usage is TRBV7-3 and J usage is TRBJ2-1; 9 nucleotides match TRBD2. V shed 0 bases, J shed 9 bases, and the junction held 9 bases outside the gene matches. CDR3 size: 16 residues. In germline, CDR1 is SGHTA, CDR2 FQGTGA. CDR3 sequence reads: CASSLTGGSGRSEQFF. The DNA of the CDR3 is TGTGCCAGCAGCTTAACGGGGGGTAGCGGGAGAAGTGAGCAGTTCTTC.

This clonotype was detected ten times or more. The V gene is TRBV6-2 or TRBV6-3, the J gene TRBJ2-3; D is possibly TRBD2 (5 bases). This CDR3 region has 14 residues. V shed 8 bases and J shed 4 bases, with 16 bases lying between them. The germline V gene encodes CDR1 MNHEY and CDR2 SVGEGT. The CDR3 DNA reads TGTGCCAGCTGTGGATCGGTGGAGGCAGATACGCAGTATTTT. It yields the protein CASCGSVEADTQYF.

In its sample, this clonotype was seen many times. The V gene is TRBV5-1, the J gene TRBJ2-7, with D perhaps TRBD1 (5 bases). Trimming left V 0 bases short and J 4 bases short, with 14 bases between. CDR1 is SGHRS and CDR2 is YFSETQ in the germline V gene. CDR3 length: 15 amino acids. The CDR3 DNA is TGCGCCAGCAGCTTGGAGGGGCGGATGGGATACGAGCAGTACTTC. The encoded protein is CASSLEGRMGYEQYF.

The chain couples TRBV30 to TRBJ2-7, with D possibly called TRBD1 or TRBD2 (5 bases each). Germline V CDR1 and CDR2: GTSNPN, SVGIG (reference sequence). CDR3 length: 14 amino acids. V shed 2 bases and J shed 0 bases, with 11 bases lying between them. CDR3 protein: CAWSRGFGSYEQYF. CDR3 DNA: TGTGCCTGGAGTCGGGGCTTTGGCTCCTACGAGCAGTACTTC.

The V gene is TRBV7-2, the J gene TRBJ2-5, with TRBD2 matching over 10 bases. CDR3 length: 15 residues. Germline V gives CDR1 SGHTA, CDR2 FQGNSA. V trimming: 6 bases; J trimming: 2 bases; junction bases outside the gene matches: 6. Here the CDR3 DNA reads TGTGCCAGCAGGGTGCTAGCGGGAGTTCAAGAGACCCAGTACTTC. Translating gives CASRVLAGVQETQYF.

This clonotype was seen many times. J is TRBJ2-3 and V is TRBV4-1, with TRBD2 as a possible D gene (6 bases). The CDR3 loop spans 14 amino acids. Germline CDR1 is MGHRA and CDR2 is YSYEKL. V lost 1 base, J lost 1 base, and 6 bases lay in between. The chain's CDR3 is CASSQGGGTDTQYF. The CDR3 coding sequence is TGCGCCAGCAGCCAAGGCGGGGGCACAGATACGCAGTATTTT.

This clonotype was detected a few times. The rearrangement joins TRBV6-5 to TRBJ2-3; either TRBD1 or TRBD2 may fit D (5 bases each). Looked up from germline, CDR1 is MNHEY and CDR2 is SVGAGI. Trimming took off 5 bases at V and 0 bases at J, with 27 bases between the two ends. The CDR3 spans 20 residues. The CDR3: CASSPQPGLNVMPSTDTQYF. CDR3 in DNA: TGTGCCAGCAGTCCCCAACCGGGGCTGAACGTTATGCCTAGCACAGATACGCAGTATTTT.

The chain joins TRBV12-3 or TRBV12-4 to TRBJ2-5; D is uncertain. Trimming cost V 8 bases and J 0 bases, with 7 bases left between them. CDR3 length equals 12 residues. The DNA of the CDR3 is TGTGCCAGCGGGCTAAACCAAGAGACCCAGTACTTC. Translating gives CASGLNQETQYF.

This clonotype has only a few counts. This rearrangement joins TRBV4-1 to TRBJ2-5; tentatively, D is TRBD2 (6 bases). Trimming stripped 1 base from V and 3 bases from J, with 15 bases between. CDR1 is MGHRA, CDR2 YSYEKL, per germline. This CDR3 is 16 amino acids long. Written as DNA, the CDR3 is TGCGCCAGCAGCCAAGTAGGCGAGGGACTGGAAGAGACCCAGTACTTC. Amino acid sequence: CASSQVGEGLEETQYF.

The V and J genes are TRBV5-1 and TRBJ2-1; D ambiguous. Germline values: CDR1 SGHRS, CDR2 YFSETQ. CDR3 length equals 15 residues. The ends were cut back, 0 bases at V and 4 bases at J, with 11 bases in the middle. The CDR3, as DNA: TGCGCCAGCAGCTTGGGTGGAGACGAATACAATGAGCAGTTCTTC. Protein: CASSLGGDEYNEQFF.